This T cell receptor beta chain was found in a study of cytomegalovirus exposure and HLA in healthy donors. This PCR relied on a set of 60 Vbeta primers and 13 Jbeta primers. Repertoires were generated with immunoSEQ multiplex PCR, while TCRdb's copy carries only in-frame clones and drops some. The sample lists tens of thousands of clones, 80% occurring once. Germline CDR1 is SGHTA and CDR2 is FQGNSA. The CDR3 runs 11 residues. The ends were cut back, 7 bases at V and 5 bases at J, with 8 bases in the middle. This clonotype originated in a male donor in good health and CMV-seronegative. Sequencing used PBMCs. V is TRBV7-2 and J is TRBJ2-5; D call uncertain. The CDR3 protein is CASTNAETQYF. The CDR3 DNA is TGTGCCAGCACAAACGCGGAGACCCAGTACTTC.